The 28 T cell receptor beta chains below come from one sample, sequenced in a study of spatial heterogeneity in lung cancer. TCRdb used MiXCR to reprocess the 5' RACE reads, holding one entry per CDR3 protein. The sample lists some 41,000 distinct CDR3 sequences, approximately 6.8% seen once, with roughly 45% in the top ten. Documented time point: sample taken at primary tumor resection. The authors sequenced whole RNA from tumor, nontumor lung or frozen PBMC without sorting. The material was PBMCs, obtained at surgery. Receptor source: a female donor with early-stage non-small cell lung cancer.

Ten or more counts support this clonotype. The CDR3 coding sequence is TGTGCCAGCAGTTTCCGGGTGGAGACCCAGTACTTC. This sequence encodes CASSFRVETQYF. J is TRBJ2-5 and V is TRBV12-3 or TRBV12-4; D ambiguous. The CDR3 is made up of 12 amino acids. V was clipped by 3 bases and J by 5 bases, with 7 bases between them.

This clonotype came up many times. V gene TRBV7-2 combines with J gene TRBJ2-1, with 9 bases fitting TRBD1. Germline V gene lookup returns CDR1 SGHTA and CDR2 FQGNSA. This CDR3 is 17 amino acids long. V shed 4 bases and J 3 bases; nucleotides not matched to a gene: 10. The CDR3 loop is CASSSVGTGSNYNEQFF. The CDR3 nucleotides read TGTGCCAGCAGCTCCGTCGGGACAGGGTCTAACTACAATGAGCAGTTCTTC. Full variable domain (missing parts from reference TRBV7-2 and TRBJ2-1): GAGVSQSPSNKVTEKGKDVELRCDPISGHTALYWYRQSLGQGLEFLIYFQGNSAPDKSGLPSDRFSAERTGGSVSTLTIQRTQQEDSAVYLCASSSVGTGSNYNEQFFGPGTRLTVL.

In DNA form, the CDR3 reads TGTGCCAGCAGCCTCAGGGGGTTAGGTGACACTGAAGCTTTCTTT. Its translation is CASSLRGLGDTEAFF. The chain employs TRBV6-5 and TRBJ1-1; 7 bases agree with TRBD1. Germline trimming cut 6 bases from V and 3 bases from J; bases unmatched to any gene: 10. CDR1 is MNHEY, CDR2 SVGAGI, per germline. This CDR3 is built from 15 residues.

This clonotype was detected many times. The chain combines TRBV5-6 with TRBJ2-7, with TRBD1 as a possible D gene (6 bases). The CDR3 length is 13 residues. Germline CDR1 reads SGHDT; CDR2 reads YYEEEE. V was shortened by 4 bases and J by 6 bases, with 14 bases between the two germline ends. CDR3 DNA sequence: TGTGCCAGCAGCGCCGGGACAAAGATCGAGCAGTACTTC. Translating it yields CASSAGTKIEQYF.

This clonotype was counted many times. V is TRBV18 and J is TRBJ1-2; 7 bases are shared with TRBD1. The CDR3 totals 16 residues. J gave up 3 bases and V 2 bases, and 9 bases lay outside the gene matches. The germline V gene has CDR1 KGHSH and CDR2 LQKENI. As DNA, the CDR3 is TGTGCCAGCTCACCAACGCTGACAGGGTATGACTATGGCTACACCTTC. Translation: CASSPTLTGYDYGYTF.

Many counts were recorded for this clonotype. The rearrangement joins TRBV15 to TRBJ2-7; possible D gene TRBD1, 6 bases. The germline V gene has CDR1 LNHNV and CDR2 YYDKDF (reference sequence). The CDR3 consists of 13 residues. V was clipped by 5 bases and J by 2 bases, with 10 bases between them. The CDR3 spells CATSGWDTYEQYF. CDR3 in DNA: TGTGCCACCAGCGGTTGGGACACCTACGAGCAGTACTTC.

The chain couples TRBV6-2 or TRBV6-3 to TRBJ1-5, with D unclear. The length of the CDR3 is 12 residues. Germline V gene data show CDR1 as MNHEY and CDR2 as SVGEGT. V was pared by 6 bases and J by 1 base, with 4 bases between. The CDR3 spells CASRWSNQPQHF. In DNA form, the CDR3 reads TGTGCCAGCAGGTGGAGCAATCAGCCCCAGCATTTT.

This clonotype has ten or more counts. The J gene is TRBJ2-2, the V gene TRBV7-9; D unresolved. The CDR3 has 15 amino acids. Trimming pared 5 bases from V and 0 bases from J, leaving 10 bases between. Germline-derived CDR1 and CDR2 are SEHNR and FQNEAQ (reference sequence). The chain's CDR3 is CASSSWATNTGELFF. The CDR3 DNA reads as TGTGCCAGCAGCAGCTGGGCTACGAACACCGGGGAGCTGTTTTTT.

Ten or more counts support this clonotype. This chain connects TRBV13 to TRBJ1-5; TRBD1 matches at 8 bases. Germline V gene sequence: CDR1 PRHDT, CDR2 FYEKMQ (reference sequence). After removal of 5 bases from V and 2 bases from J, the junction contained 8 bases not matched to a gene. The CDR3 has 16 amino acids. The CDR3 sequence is CASSNQGAGGNQPQHF. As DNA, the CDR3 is TGTGCCAGCAGCAATCAGGGGGCTGGGGGCAATCAGCCCCAGCATTTT.

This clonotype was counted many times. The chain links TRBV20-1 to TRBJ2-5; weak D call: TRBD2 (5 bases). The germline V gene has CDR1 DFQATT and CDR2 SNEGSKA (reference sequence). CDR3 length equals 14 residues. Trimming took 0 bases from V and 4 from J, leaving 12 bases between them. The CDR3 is CSARDPTGGETQYF. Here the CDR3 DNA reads TGCAGTGCTAGAGACCCCACCGGAGGAGAGACCCAGTACTTC.

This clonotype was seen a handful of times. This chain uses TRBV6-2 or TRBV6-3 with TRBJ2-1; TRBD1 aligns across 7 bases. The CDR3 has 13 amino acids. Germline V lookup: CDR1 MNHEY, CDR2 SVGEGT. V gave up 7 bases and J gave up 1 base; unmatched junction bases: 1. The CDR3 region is CASIQGSYNEQFF. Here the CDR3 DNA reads TGTGCCAGCATACAGGGGTCCTACAATGAGCAGTTCTTC.

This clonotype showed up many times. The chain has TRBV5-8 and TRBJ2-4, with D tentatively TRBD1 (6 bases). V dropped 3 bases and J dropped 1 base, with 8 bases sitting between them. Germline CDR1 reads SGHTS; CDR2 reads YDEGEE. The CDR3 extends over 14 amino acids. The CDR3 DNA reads TGTGCCAGCAGCTGGGACACGGCCAAAAACATTCAGTACTTC. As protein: CASSWDTAKNIQYF.

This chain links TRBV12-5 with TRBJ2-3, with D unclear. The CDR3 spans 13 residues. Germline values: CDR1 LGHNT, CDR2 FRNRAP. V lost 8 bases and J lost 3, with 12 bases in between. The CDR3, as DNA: TGTGCTAGTTCTCTCGAGGATACAGATACGCAGTATTTT. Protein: CASSLEDTDTQYF.

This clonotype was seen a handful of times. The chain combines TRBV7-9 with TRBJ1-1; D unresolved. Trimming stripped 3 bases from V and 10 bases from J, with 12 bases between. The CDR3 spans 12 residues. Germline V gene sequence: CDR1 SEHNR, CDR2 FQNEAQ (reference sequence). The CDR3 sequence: CASSFPVEIAFF. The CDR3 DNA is TGTGCCAGCAGCTTCCCAGTAGAGATAGCTTTCTTT. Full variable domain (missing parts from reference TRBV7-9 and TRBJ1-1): DTGVSQNPRHKITKRGQNVTFRCDPISEHNRLYWYRQTLGQGPEFLTYFQNEAQLEKSRLLSDRFSAERPKGSFSTLEIQRTEQGDSAMYLCASSFPVEIAFFGQGTRLTVV.

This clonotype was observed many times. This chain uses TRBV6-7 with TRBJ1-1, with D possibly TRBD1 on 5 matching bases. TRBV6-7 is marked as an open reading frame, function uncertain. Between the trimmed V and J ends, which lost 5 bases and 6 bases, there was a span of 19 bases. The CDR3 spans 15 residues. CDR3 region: CASSTWGGLGAEAFF. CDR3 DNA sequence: TGTGCCAGCAGTACGTGGGGGGGTCTCGGGGCTGAAGCTTTCTTT.

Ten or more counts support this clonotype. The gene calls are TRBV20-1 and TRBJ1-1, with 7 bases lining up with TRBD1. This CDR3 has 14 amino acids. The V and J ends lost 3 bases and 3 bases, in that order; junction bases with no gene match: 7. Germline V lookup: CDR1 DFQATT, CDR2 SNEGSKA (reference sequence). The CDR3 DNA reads TGCAGTGCTAGGGACCGACAGGGTCACACTGAAGCTTTCTTT. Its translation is CSARDRQGHTEAFF.

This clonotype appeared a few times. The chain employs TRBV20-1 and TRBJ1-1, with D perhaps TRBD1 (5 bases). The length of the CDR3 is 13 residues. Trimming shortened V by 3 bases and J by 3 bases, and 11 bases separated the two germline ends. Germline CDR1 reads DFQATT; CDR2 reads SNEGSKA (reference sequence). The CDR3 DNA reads TGCAGTGCTAGTAGGGGTTGGTACACTGAAGCTTTCTTT. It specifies CSASRGWYTEAFF.

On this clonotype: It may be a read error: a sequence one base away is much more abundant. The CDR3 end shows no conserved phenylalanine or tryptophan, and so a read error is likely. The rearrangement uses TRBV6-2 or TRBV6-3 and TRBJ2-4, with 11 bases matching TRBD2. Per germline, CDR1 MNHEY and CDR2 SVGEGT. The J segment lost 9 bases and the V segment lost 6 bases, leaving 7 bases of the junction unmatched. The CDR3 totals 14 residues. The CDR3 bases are TGTGCCAGCAGCCTACTAGCGGGGGCCCCCATTCAGTACTAC. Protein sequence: CASSLLAGAPIQYY.

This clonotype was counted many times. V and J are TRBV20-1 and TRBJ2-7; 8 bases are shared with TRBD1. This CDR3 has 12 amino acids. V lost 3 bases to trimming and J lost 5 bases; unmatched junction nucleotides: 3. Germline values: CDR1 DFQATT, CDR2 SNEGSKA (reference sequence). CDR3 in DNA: TGCAGTGCTAGGAGGACAGGGAACGAGCAGTACTTC. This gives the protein CSARRTGNEQYF.

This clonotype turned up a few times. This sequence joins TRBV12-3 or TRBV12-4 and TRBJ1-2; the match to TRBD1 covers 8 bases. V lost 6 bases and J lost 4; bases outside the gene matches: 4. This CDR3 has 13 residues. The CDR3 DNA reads TGTGCCAGCAGCCAGGGGGCCAGCTATGGCTACACCTTC. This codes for CASSQGASYGYTF.

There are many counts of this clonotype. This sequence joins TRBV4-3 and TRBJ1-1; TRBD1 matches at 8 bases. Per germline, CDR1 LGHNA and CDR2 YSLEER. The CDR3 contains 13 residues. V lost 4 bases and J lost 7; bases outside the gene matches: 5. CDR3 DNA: TGCGCCAGCAGCCGCACGACAGGGGTTGAAGCTTTCTTT. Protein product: CASSRTTGVEAFF.

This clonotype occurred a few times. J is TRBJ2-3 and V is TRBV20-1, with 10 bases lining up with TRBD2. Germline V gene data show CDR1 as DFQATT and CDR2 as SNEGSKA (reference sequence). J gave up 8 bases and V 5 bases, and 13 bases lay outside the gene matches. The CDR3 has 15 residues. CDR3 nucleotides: TGCAGTGCTCCCGGACTAGCGGTCCCCAGTGCTACGCAGTATTTT. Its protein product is CSAPGLAVPSATQYF.

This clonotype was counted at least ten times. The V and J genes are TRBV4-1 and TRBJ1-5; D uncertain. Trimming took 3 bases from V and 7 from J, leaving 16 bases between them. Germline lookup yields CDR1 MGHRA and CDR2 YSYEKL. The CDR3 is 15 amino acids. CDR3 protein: CASSHRTAPRQPQHF. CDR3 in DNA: TGCGCCAGCAGCCACCGGACGGCCCCACGGCAGCCCCAGCATTTT.

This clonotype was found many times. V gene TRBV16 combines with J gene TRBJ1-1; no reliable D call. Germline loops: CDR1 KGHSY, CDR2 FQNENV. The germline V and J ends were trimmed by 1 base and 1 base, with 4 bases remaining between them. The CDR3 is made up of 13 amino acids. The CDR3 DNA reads TGTGCCAGCAGCCAATATAGGAACACTGAAGCTTTCTTT. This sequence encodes CASSQYRNTEAFF.

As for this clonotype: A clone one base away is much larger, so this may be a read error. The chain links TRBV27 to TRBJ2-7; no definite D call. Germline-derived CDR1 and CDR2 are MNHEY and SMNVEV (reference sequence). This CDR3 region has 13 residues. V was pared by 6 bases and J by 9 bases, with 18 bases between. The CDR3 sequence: CASRRTPWAVQYF. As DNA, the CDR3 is TGTGCCAGCAGACGGACGCCCTGGGCCGTGCAGTACTTC.

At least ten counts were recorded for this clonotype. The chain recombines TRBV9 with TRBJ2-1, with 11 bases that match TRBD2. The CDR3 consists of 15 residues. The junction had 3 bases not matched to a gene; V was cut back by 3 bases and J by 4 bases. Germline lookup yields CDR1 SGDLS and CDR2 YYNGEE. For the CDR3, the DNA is TGTGCCAGCAGCGAGACTAGCGGGGAGTACAATGAGCAGTTCTTC. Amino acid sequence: CASSETSGEYNEQFF. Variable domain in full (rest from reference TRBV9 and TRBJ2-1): DSGVTQTPKHLITATGQRVTLRCSPRSGDLSVYWYQQSLDQGLQFLIQYYNGEERAKGNILERFSAQQFPDLHSELNLSSLELGDSALYFCASSETSGEYNEQFFGPGTRLTVL.

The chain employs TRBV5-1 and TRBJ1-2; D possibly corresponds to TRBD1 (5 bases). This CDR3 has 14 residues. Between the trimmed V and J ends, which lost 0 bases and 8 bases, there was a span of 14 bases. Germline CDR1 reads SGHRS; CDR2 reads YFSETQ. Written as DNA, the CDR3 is TGCGCCAGCAGCTTGGCCGGGGTAGGGGTCGGCTACACCTTC. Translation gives CASSLAGVGVGYTF.

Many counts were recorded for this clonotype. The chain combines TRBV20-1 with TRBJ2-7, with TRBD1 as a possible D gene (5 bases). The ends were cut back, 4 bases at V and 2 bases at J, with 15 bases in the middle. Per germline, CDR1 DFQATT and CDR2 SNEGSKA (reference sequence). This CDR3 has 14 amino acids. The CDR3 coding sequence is TGCAGTGCTATACAGGTGGCTGGGGCCTACGAGCAGTACTTC. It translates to CSAIQVAGAYEQYF.